The text below deals with one T cell receptor beta chain. The antigen is undetermined. Germline CDR1 reads SNHLY; CDR2 reads FYNNEI. The length of the CDR3 is 17 residues. J was trimmed by 3 bases and V by 4 bases; bases with no gene match: 10. Cells designated naive CD8 were CD45RO-negative and were positively selected for CCR7, with terminally differentiated effector memory CD45RA+ cells excluded. This sample is part of a study of shared clonotypes between healthy human individuals. Study-wide background: Participating donors consisted of a couple of women and three men aged 18 to 49.

The data were produced by immunoSEQ multiplex PCR, yet TCRdb's version contains in-frame clones alone and is incomplete. The sample yields approximately 650,000 clones, 95% to 96% seen once. General observations from the study: Despite large depth, rarefaction showed incomplete sorted-subset sequencing.

V usage is TRBV2 and J usage is TRBJ2-7; the match to TRBD2 covers 12 bases. Sequenced input: naive CD8+ T cells sorted from blood. The receptor comes from a woman aged 25 to 39 in good health. The CDR3 protein is CASSGLAGDIVGYEQYF. CDR3 bases: TGTGCCAGCAGTGGACTAGCGGGAGATATCGTAGGCTACGAGCAGTACTTC. Full variable domain (missing parts from reference TRBV2 and TRBJ2-7): EPEVTQTPSHQVTQMGQEVILRCVPISNHLYFYWYRQILGQKVEFLVSFYNNEISEKSEIFDDQFSVERPDGSNFTLKIRSTKLEDSAMYFCASSGLAGDIVGYEQYFGPGTRLTVT.